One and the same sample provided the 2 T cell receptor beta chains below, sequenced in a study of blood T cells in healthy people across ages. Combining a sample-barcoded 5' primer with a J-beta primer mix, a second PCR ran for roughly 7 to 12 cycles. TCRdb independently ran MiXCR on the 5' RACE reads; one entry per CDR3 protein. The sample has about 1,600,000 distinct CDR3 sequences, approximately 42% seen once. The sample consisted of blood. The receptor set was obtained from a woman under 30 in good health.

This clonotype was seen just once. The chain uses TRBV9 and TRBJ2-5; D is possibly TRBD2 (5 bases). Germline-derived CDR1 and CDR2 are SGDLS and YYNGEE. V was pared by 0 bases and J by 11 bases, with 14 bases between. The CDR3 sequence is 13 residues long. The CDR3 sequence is CASSVGAGREQYF. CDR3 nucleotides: TGTGCCAGCAGCGTAGGGGCAGGTAGGGAGCAGTACTTC.

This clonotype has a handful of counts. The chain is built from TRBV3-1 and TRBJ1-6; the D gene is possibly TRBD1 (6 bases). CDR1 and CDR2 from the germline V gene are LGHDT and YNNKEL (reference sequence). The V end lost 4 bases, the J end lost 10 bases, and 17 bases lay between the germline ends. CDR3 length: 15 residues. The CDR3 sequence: CASSPPTGLGSPLHF. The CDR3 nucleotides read TGTGCCAGCAGCCCCCCTACAGGGCTAGGATCACCCCTCCACTTT.